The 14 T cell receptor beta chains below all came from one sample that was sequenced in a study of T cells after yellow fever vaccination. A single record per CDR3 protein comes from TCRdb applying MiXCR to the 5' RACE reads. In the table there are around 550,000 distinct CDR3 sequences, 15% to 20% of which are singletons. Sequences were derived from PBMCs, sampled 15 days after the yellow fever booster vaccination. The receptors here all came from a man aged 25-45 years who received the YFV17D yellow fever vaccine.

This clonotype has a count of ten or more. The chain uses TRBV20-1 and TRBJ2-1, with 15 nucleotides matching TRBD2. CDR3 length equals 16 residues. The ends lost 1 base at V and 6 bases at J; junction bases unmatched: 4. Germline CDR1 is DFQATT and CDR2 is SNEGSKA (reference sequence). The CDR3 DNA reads TGCAGTGCTAGAGGGACTAGCGGGAGGGCGAGCAATGAGCAGTTCTTC. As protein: CSARGTSGRASNEQFF.

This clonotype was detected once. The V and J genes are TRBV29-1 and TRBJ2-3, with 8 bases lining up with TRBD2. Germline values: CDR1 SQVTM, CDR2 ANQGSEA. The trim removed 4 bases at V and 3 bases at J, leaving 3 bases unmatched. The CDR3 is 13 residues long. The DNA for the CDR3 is TGCAGCGTTGCCCGCGGGAGGACAGATACGCAGTATTTT. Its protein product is CSVARGRTDTQYF.

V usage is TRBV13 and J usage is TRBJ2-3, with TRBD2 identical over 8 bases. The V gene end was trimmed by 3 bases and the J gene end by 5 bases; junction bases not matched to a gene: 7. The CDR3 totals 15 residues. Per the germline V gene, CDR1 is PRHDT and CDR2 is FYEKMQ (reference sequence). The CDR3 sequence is CASSFGLALRDTQYF. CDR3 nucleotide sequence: TGTGCCAGCAGCTTTGGACTAGCATTACGAGATACGCAGTATTTT. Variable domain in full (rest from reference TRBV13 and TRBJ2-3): AAGVIQSPRHLIKEKRETATLKCYPIPRHDTVYWYQQGPGQDPQFLISFYEKMQSDKGSIPDRFSAQQFSDYHSELNMSSLELGDSALYFCASSFGLALRDTQYFGPGTRLTVL.

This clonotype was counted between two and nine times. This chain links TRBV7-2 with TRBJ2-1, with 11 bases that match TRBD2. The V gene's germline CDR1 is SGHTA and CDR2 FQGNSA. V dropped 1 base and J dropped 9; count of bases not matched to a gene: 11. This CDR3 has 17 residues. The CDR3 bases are TGTGCCAGCAGCTTAGTAATTTCTAGCGGGAGGAAAGGTGAGCAGTTCTTC. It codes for CASSLVISSGRKGEQFF.

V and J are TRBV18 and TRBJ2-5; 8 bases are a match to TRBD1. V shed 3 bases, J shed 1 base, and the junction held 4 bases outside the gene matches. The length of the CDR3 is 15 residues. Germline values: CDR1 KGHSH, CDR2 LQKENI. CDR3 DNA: TGTGCCAGCTCACCGCGGACAGGGATCCAAGAGACCCAGTACTTC. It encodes CASSPRTGIQETQYF. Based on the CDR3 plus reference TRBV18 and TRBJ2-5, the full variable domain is NAGVMQNPRHLVRRRGQEARLRCSPMKGHSHVYWYRQLPEEGLKFMVYLQKENIIDESGMPKERFSAEFPKEGPSILRIQQVVRGDSAAYFCASSPRTGIQETQYFGPGTRLLVL.

DNA of the CDR3: TGTGCCAGCAGCCGGGGGCGCCTGAGGGCCTACGAGCAGTACTTC. Translating gives CASSRGRLRAYEQYF. The rearrangement uses TRBV5-4 and TRBJ2-7; D tentatively fits TRBD1 or TRBD2 (6 bases each). Trimming removed 4 bases from V and 2 bases from J, with 16 bases in between. CDR1 is SGHNT and CDR2 is YYREEE in the germline V gene (reference sequence). This CDR3 is 15 amino acids long.

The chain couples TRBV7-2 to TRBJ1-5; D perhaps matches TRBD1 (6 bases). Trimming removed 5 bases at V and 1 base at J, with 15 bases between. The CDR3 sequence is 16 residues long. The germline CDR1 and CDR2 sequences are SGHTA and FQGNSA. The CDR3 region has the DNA TGTGCCAGCAGCCCTTGGGGGGGCACGAGCAATCAGCCCCAGCATTTT. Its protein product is CASSPWGGTSNQPQHF.

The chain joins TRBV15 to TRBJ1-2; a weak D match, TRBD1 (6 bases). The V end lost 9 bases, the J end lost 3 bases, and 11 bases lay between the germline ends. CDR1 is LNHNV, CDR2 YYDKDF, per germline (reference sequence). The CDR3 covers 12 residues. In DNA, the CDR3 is TGTGCCACGTCTAAGGGGGACTATGGCTACACCTTC. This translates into CATSKGDYGYTF.

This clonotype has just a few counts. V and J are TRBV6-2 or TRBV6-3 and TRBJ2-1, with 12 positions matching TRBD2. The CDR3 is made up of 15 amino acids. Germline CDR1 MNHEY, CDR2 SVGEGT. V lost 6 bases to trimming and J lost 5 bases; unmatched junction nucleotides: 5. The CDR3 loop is CASREGLAGNNEQFF. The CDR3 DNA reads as TGTGCCAGCAGGGAAGGACTAGCGGGAAACAATGAGCAGTTCTTC.

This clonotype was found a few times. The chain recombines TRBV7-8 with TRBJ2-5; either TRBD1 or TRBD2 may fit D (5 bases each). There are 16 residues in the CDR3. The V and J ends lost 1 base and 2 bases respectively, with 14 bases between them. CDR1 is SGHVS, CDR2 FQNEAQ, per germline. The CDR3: CASSLVGDPRQETQYF. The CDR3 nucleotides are TGTGCCAGCAGCTTAGTCGGGGACCCAAGGCAAGAGACCCAGTACTTC.

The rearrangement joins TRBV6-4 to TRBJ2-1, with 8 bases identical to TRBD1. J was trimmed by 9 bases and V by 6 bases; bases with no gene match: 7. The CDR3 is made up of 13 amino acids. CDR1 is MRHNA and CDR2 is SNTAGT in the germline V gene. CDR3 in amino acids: CASSGTGQGEQFF. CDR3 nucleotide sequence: TGTGCCAGCAGCGGGACAGGCCAGGGTGAGCAGTTCTTC.

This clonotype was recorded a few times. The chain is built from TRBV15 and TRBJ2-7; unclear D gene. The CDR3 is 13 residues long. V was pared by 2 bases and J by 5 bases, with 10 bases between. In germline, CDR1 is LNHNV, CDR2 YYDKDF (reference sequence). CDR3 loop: CATSRSAHNEQYF. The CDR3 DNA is TGTGCCACCAGCAGATCAGCTCACAACGAGCAGTACTTC. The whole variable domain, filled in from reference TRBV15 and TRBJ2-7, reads DAMVIQNPRYQVTQFGKPVTLSCSQTLNHNVMYWYQQKSSQAPKLLFHYYDKDFNNEADTPDNFQSRRPNTSFCFLDIRSPGLGDTAMYLCATSRSAHNEQYFGPGTRLTVT.

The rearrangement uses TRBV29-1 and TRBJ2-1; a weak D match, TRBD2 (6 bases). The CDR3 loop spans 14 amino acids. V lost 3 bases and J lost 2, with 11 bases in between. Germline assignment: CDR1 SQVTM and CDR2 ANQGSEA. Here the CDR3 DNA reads TGCAGCGTTGATGACGGGAGCCCCTACAATGAGCAGTTCTTC. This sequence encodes CSVDDGSPYNEQFF.

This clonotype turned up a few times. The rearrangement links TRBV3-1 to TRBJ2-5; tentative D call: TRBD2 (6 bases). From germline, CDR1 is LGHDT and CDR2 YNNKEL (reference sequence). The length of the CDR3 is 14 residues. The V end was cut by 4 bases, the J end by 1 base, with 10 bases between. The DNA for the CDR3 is TGTGCCAGCAGCCCCTGGAGGGGCCAAGAGACCCAGTACTTC. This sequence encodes CASSPWRGQETQYF.